Here is one T cell receptor (beta chain) with its context. Its matching antigen is unknown. It was cDNA, reverse transcribed from extracted RNA, that served as the sequencing template. Generated by immunoSEQ multiplex PCR, the TCRdb table keeps only in-frame clones and is missing some. Of about 140,000 clones detected, roughly 86% appear once; the ten largest clones hold around 13%. The CDR3 length is 11 residues. The germline V and J ends were trimmed by 7 bases and 6 bases, with 10 bases remaining between them. Germline V gives CDR1 SQVTM, CDR2 ANQGSEA. Treatment described: oral pan-JAK inhibitor, 5-10 mg twice daily. This sample is drawn from a study of CD8+ T cells in alopecia areata. Study-level points and caveats: Sequences from scalp samples also cover resident alphabeta T cells of normal skin.

The specimen comprised CD8+ T cells sorted from blood, sampled at week 4, from a patient treated with tofacitinib. The origin of this receptor is a human donor with alopecia areata. The chain employs TRBV29-1 and TRBJ2-1; no reliable D call. As DNA, the CDR3 is TGCAGCGCTGCCCCGGGCAATGAGCAGTTCTTC. Protein: CSAAPGNEQFF.